The clone carrying this T cell receptor beta chain was seen ten or more times. The antigen is unknown. The data originate from a study of Graves' ophthalmopathy and Graves' hyperthyroidism. Points from the study as a whole: Clonotypes were expanded in thyroid at above 0.001 frequency, and most also appeared in blood.

Hyperthyroidism patients had new diagnoses, durations under 2 months, and ages of 18 to 65. RNA served as the template for amplifying TCR beta CDR3 regions. HTBI primers were used in a first-round RT-PCR, which preceded a second-round multiplex PCR. TCRdb reprocessed the multiplex PCR reads with MiXCR, giving one entry per CDR3 protein. Of 400,000 or so distinct CDR3 sequences in the sample, about 18% were seen once. V lost 0 bases to trimming and J lost 2 bases, with 9 bases between them. The germline CDR1 and CDR2 sequences are SGHRS and YFSETQ. The CDR3 spans 14 residues. The chain joins TRBV5-1 to TRBJ2-7; tentatively, D is TRBD1 (6 bases). This sequence originates from an adult woman with stable Graves' hyperthyroidism. Sample: peripheral blood. The CDR3 nucleotides are TGCGCCAGCAGCTTGGGGACAGCAACCTACGAGCAGTACTTC. This sequence encodes CASSLGTATYEQYF.